This T cell receptor (beta chain) was sequenced in a study of blood T cells in healthy people across ages (dated by TCRdb to the mid-2010s). For the wider study: In model experiments, template switching captured roughly one uniquely barcoded TCR beta cDNA molecule for every two T cells. Using the same blood draw, the study looked at two additional independent replicas of 1 million unique cDNA reads for two donors, one aged 18 to 29 and the other aged 80 or older. The donors were split into four age groups: young (average approximately 16 years), middle-aged (around 37), aged (62) and long-lived (82). Age-related changes in TCR beta repertoire diversity were measured in the study by deep sequencing normalized with unique cDNA molecular identifiers. To avoid experimental bias, donors of different ages were randomly spread across the sequencing lanes. Findings and caveats that apply to the study as a whole: The CMV infection status of donors was not known, potentially confounding age-related changes in expanded clonotypes. Bulk unsorted PBMC profiling prevented conclusive comparison of naive and antigen-experienced compartments. As age increased, observed TCR beta diversity per million T cells dropped in a roughly linear way, and a significant reduction was already evident by age about 40. Estimates of total diversity from one million sequenced T cells were regarded as lower bounds and underestimates. The long-lived group showed more naive CD4+ T cells, fewer expanded clones and increased TCR diversity than the aged group, suggesting age selection. A strong correlation was found between observed TCR beta diversity and the percentage of naive T cells measured by flow cytometry.

The library was prepared using 5' RACE. The sequencer was an Illumina HiSeq 2500. A second roughly 6 to 12 cycle PCR used a sample-barcoded 5' primer and a J-beta primer mix. Each TCR beta cDNA molecule received a unique molecular identifier from a template-switch 5' adaptor carrying 12 random nucleotides. Each sample yielded at least 3 million CDR3-containing paired-end reads. The Mint cDNA synthesis kit, primed by a TRBC-specific oligonucleotide, was used to synthesize first-strand cDNA from all RNA. All cDNA was treated with uracil-DNA glycosylase and then went through a first 18-cycle PCR with the universal primers M1SS and BC2_uni_R. Concerning the study's data processing: For normalization, 1 million high-quality reads, each with a distinct molecular identifier, were randomly selected from each sample. Reads with shared molecular identifiers were discarded instead of being binned into consensus sequences. MiTCR, with a Q25 quality threshold and the strictest error-elimination algorithm, was used for CDR3 identification, clonotype clustering and error correction. A nonparametric unseen species model with Euler transformation was used to estimate a lower bound on total TCR beta diversity. TCRdb's own reprocessing of the public reads used fastp at Q25 and MiXCR and kept productive beta chains. Identical CDR3 protein sequences are pooled into one entry, listed with their most common genes and DNA. These V and J calls rely on TCRdb rather than the paper's analysis. This sample comprises hundreds of thousands of distinct CDR3 sequences, just over 55% of them detected only once. The biggest ten clones account for about 26% of the sample.

As concerns this clonotype: Its antigen remains unidentified. No base qualities exist here, and no much larger clone lies one base off it.

Donors were a few dozen systemically healthy Caucasian individuals from Russia aged roughly 6 to 95 years. Approximately 9.7 milliliters of peripheral blood were drawn from each donor into EDTA-treated Vacutainer tubes. PBMCs were isolated by Ficoll-Paque density-gradient centrifugation, with at least 6 million obtained per sample. Trizol reagent was used to extract total RNA from PBMCs, with at least 5.5 micrograms per sample. The percentages of naive CD45RAhigh/CD27high T cells were determined by flow cytometry on a PBMC aliquot from every donor. Here V drops 3 bases and J drops 4 bases, and the junction holds 7 bases not matched to any gene. The CDR3 has 15 amino acids, counting the end cysteine and phenylalanine. Solely the CDR3 DNA is kept, with 45 bases framed from the first base. From the germline V gene, CDR1 is SGHTS and CDR2 is YDEGEE.

Sequenced sample: blood. The V and J segments used are TRBV5-8 and TRBJ2-1, and 7 junction bases match TRBD2. The clonotype was recovered from a man aged 35-49 years in good health. The CDR3 protein is CASSYASGSYNEQFF. The nucleotide sequence reads TGTGCCAGCAGCTATGCTAGCGGATCGTACAATGAGCAGTTCTTC. Reference TRBV5-8 and TRBJ2-1 genes cover what lies past the CDR3, so the full variable domain is EAGVTQSPTHLIKTRGQQATLRCSPISGHTSVYWYQQALGLGLQFLLWYDEGEERNRGNFPPRFSGRQFPNYSSELNVNALELEDSALYLCASSYASGSYNEQFFGPGTRLTVL.